One sample yielded the 10 T cell receptor beta chains listed below, sequenced in a study of blood T cell repertoires in COVID-19. TCRdb's copy holds only in-frame clones and misses some; the assay was immunoSEQ multiplex PCR. The sample lists about 33,000 clones, 75% to 85% seen once, with about 7.1% in the top ten. Material: peripheral blood. The receptor source for this set is a man aged 55-75 years with active COVID-19.

V usage is TRBV7-9 and J usage is TRBJ2-2; 10 bases are a match to TRBD1. The germline CDR1 and CDR2 sequences are SEHNR and FQNEAQ (reference sequence). CDR3 length: 15 amino acids. V shed 5 bases and J 7 bases; nucleotides not matched to a gene: 7. The CDR3 region is CASSNGQGVHGELFF. The DNA of the CDR3 is TGTGCCAGCAGCAACGGACAGGGGGTTCACGGGGAGCTGTTTTTT.

The rearrangement links TRBV18 to TRBJ2-5; 10 positions agree with TRBD1. V lost 3 bases and J lost 3; bases outside the gene matches: 1. Per germline, CDR1 KGHSH and CDR2 LQKENI. The CDR3 runs 14 residues. The CDR3 loop is CASSPGQGKETQYF. In nucleotides, the CDR3 is TGTGCCAGCTCACCGGGACAGGGGAAAGAGACCCAGTACTTC.

The chain is built from TRBV6-6 and TRBJ1-4; 9 positions agree with TRBD1. V was clipped by 4 bases and J by 4 bases; unmatched bases: 4. The CDR3 extends over 15 amino acids. Germline V gene lookup returns CDR1 MNHNY and CDR2 SVGAGI (reference sequence). The CDR3 is CASSSQGAGNEKLFF. CDR3 in DNA: TGTGCCAGCAGTTCACAGGGGGCGGGTAATGAAAAACTGTTTTTT.

The gene calls are TRBV5-4 and TRBJ2-1, with D perhaps TRBD2 (5 bases). This CDR3 spans 13 amino acids. Germline values: CDR1 SGHNT, CDR2 YYREEE (reference sequence). Trimming stripped 3 bases from V and 8 bases from J, with 12 bases between. The CDR3: CASSSALSDEQFF. CDR3 sequence (DNA): TGTGCCAGCAGCTCGGCACTTAGCGATGAGCAGTTCTTC.

This chain connects TRBV5-1 to TRBJ2-3, with D possibly TRBD2 on 5 matching bases. Germline CDR1 reads SGHRS; CDR2 reads YFSETQ. The CDR3 spans 16 residues. V lost 4 bases to trimming and J lost 1 base, with 16 bases between them. The CDR3 nucleotides read TGCGCCAGCAGCGCTGGCGGGTCCCCCCGCACAGATACGCAGTATTTT. Residues: CASSAGGSPRTDTQYF.

The chain links TRBV5-1 to TRBJ2-3; maybe TRBD2 (6 bases). The CDR3 totals 15 residues. V was cut by 2 bases and J by 0 bases, with 10 bases left in between. Germline-derived CDR1 and CDR2 are SGHRS and YFSETQ. The CDR3 loop is CASSLSGLSTDTQYF. The CDR3 DNA follows: TGCGCCAGCAGCTTATCGGGACTCAGCACAGATACGCAGTATTTT.

DNA for the CDR3: TGTGCCAGCAGCTTAGGCATACTAGCGGGAGGCCAAAAGGAGGAGCAGTACTTC. Protein: CASSLGILAGGQKEEQYF. This chain links TRBV7-6 with TRBJ2-7; TRBD2 aligns across 12 bases. CDR1 is SGHVS and CDR2 is FNYEAQ in the germline V gene. J gave up 7 bases and V 1 base, and 14 bases lay outside the gene matches. CDR3 size: 18 residues.

About this clone: The same CDR3 is also encoded by other DNA sequences in this sample. The genes are TRBV18 and TRBJ1-5, with 8 positions matching TRBD1. The germline V gene encodes CDR1 KGHSH and CDR2 LQKENI. This CDR3 spans 15 amino acids. J was trimmed by 4 bases and V by 2 bases; bases with no gene match: 4. CDR3 coding DNA: TGTGCCAGCTCACCAGACAGGGGTGGAAATCAGCCCCAGCATTTT. Residues: CASSPDRGGNQPQHF.

This clone was seen only once. CDR3 region: CASSPRTSGTWFQETQYF. For the CDR3, the DNA is TGTGCCAGCTCACCAAGGACTAGCGGGACTTGGTTCCAAGAGACCCAGTACTTC. V is TRBV18 and J is TRBJ2-5; 12 bases are a match to TRBD2. Germline V CDR1 and CDR2: KGHSH, LQKENI. The CDR3 totals 18 residues. Unmatched junction bases numbered 8, after V lost 2 bases and J lost 1 base.

This sequence joins TRBV9 and TRBJ1-2; tentatively, D is TRBD1 (5 bases). Trimming pared 0 bases from V and 2 bases from J, leaving 5 bases between. The CDR3 has 13 amino acids. Looked up from germline, CDR1 is SGDLS and CDR2 is YYNGEE. CDR3 loop: CASSVGQNYGYTF. In nucleotides, the CDR3 is TGTGCCAGCAGCGTAGGACAGAACTATGGCTACACCTTC. Full variable domain (outside the CDR3, taken from reference TRBV9 and TRBJ1-2): DSGVTQTPKHLITATGQRVTLRCSPRSGDLSVYWYQQSLDQGLQFLIQYYNGEERAKGNILERFSAQQFPDLHSELNLSSLELGDSALYFCASSVGQNYGYTFGSGTRLTVV.